This entry concerns a single TCR beta chain. The sample is drawn from a study of PD-L1 blockade in urothelial cancer. Study as a whole: Each participant's history included 0 to 3 prior chemotherapy regimens. Blood was subjected to analysis at 3 weeks (second dose) and 6 weeks following treatment start.

Germline trimming cut 4 bases from V and 2 bases from J; bases unmatched to any gene: 6. CDR3 length: 15 amino acids. Germline V CDR1 and CDR2: MNHNS, SASEGT. Sequencing was performed with immunoSEQ multiplex PCR; in TCRdb, only in-frame clones are kept and a portion is missing. The sample contains about 73,000 clones, approximately 91% of which appear only once. Patients each gave 1 to 8 samples, pretreatment and on-treatment. This chain uses TRBV6-1 with TRBJ2-7; 9 bases are a match to TRBD2. This receptor was taken from a man aged 55 to 70 with urothelial cancer. The material was PBMCs, obtained around atezolizumab (anti-PD-L1) treatment. As DNA, the CDR3 is TGTGCCAGCAGTGCGGTTAGCGGGGGTCCCTACGAGCAGTACTTC. Residues: CASSAVSGGPYEQYF.